The clone carrying this T cell receptor (beta chain) was counted ten times or more. Its specificity is unknown. This record comes from a study of identical twins. One entry per CDR3 protein, called by TCRdb with MiXCR from the 5' RACE reads. The sample carries 250,000 to 300,000 distinct CDR3 sequences, about 8% recorded once. The study's findings and limits: Models underestimated TCR alpha sharing (out-of-frame) in monozygotic twins. It was possible that invariant MAIT and iNKT cells partly confounded the zero-insertion analyses. Within cord blood, abundant beta clonotypes carried fewer insertions, but memory repertoires showed no such trend.

Healthy Caucasian donors formed the entire cohort. The J segment lost 1 base and the V segment lost 5 bases, leaving 8 bases of the junction unmatched. Looked up from germline, CDR1 is MNHEY and CDR2 is SMNVEV (reference sequence). The CDR3 runs 15 residues. These data are also associated with another study on yellow fever vaccine responses in identical twins.

This sequence was found in a woman aged 18-35 years in good health. The gene calls are TRBV27 and TRBJ2-7; 7 nucleotides align to TRBD2. Sequencing input: CD8+ T cells sorted from blood. CDR3 region: CASSMREMMSYEQYF. The DNA for the CDR3 is TGTGCCAGCAGTATGCGGGAGATGATGTCCTACGAGCAGTACTTC.